These 25 T cell receptor beta chains originate from one sample sequenced in a study of shared clonotypes between healthy human individuals. The repertoire was sequenced with immunoSEQ multiplex PCR; TCRdb's copy has only in-frame clones and lacks some. Of 550,000 to 700,000 clones detected, around 73% appear once; the ten largest clones hold around 1.8%. The sample was memory CD4+ T cells sorted from blood. Specified subset: CD45RA-negative fraction. These TCRs come from a woman aged 25-40 years in good health.

This rearrangement joins TRBV11-3 to TRBJ2-1, with 9 bases identical to TRBD2. The CDR3 is made up of 16 amino acids. V was pared by 6 bases and J by 5 bases, with 11 bases of the junction left unmatched. CDR1 is SGHNT, CDR2 YENEEA, per germline. As DNA, the CDR3 is TGTGCCAGCAGTCTTAGCGGGAGTCGCTTCCACAATGAGCAGTTCTTC. It is translated as CASSLSGSRFHNEQFF.

This chain's CDR3 is CASSEFKDRGLQETQYF. In nucleotides, the CDR3 is TGTGCCAGCAGTGAATTCAAGGACAGGGGGCTTCAAGAGACCCAGTACTTC. The chain couples TRBV25-1 to TRBJ2-5, with 11 bases that match TRBD1. Trimming took 1 base from V and 2 from J; bases not matched to a gene: 6. The CDR3 runs 17 residues. The germline gives CDR1 MGHDK, CDR2 SYGVNS.

This clone was seen only once. V gene TRBV6-5 combines with J gene TRBJ2-1, with 9 bases matching TRBD1. The CDR3 totals 15 residues. The V gene's germline CDR1 is MNHEY and CDR2 SVGAGI. The V gene end was trimmed by 6 bases and the J gene end by 8 bases; junction bases not matched to a gene: 11. The CDR3 region is CASRPDRGISYEQFF. As DNA, the CDR3 is TGTGCCAGCAGACCCGACAGGGGGATTTCGTATGAGCAGTTCTTC.

There are a few counts of this clone. The rearrangement uses TRBV2 and TRBJ2-7; 10 positions agree with TRBD1. J lost 1 base, V lost 10 bases, and 19 bases had no gene match. The CDR3 is 18 residues long. Germline CDR1 is SNHLY and CDR2 is FYNNEI. The CDR3 here is CAIRRGQGLSLPSYEQYF. CDR3 sequence (DNA): TGTGCCATTAGGAGGGGACAGGGGCTCTCCCTCCCATCCTACGAGCAGTACTTC. The entire variable domain, with the rest obtained from reference TRBV2 and TRBJ2-7, is as follows: EPEVTQTPSHQVTQMGQEVILRCVPISNHLYFYWYRQILGQKVEFLVSFYNNEISEKSEIFDDQFSVERPDGSNFTLKIRSTKLEDSAMYFCAIRRGQGLSLPSYEQYFGPGTRLTVT.

The J gene is TRBJ1-2, the V gene TRBV28, with a weak D call TRBD1 (5 bases). This CDR3 is 12 amino acids long. Germline assignment: CDR1 MDHEN and CDR2 SYDVKM. Deletions cut 11 bases from V and 1 base from J, with 11 bases between. CDR3 region: CAAGQRNYGYTF. Written as DNA, the CDR3 is TGTGCCGCGGGGCAACGTAACTATGGCTACACCTTC.

The genes are TRBV30 and TRBJ2-2; possibly TRBD2 for D (5 bases). The germline CDR1 and CDR2 sequences are GTSNPN and SVGIG (reference sequence). The germline V and J ends were trimmed by 3 bases and 7 bases, with 9 bases remaining between them. The CDR3 is 12 amino acids. CDR3 residues: CAWRRDDGELFF. CDR3 coding DNA: TGTGCCTGGAGACGGGATGACGGGGAGCTGTTTTTT. The full variable domain, rest sourced from reference TRBV30 and TRBJ2-2, is SQTIHQWPATLVQPVGSPLSLECTVEGTSNPNLYWYRQAAGRGLQLLFYSVGIGQISSEVPQNLSASRPQDRQFILSSKKLLLSDSGFYLCAWRRDDGELFFGEGSRLTVL.

The rearrangement joins TRBV5-1 to TRBJ2-2, with 10 bases lining up with TRBD2. The CDR3 runs 19 residues. The germline V gene encodes CDR1 SGHRS and CDR2 YFSETQ. V gave up 2 bases and J gave up 0 bases; unmatched junction bases: 10. The CDR3 spells CASSLYALAGVANTGELFF. CDR3 in DNA: TGCGCCAGCAGCTTATATGCCCTAGCGGGGGTCGCGAACACCGGGGAGCTGTTTTTT.

This clone was counted many times. The chain carries TRBV28 and TRBJ2-3; D unresolved. The V and J ends lost 5 bases and 2 bases respectively, with 11 bases between them. There are 14 residues in the CDR3. Germline assignment: CDR1 MDHEN and CDR2 SYDVKM. CDR3 nucleotide sequence: TGTGCCAGCAGTGGGGAAGCTTTCACAGATACGCAGTATTTT. Its translation is CASSGEAFTDTQYF.

A single count supports this clone. V and J are TRBV7-2 and TRBJ2-2; D remains unclear. Trimming took 2 bases from V and 1 from J, leaving 11 bases between them. The CDR3 contains 16 residues. Germline V gene data show CDR1 as SGHTA and CDR2 as FQGNSA. The CDR3 region has the DNA TGTGCCAGCAGCTTAACCGGAATACTGAACACCGGGGAGCTGTTTTTT. Translated, it gives CASSLTGILNTGELFF.

Turning to this clone: Other nucleotide sequences from this sample produce the same CDR3. This sequence joins TRBV19 and TRBJ2-7, with a tentative D call TRBD1 (5 bases). The CDR3 covers 11 residues. Trimming removed 6 bases at V and 3 bases at J, with 6 bases between. Germline CDR1 LNHDA, CDR2 SQIVND (reference sequence). Here the CDR3 reads CASRQGYEQYF. The CDR3 DNA follows: TGTGCCAGTAGGCAGGGCTACGAGCAGTACTTC.

This chain links TRBV7-9 with TRBJ2-7; D remains ambiguous. V lost 0 bases and J 6 bases, leaving 6 bases between the germline ends. CDR1 and CDR2 from the germline V gene are SEHNR and FQNEAQ (reference sequence). The CDR3 loop spans 12 amino acids. As DNA, the CDR3 is TGTGCCAGCAGCTTAGCTCAGACCGAGCAGTACTTC. Translated: CASSLAQTEQYF. The variable domain in full, with the rest retrieved from reference TRBV7-9 and TRBJ2-7, is DTGVSQNPRHKITKRGQNVTFRCDPISEHNRLYWYRQTLGQGPEFLTYFQNEAQLEKSRLLSDRFSAERPKGSFSTLEIQRTEQGDSAMYLCASSLAQTEQYFGPGTRLTVT.

The chain is built from TRBV6-1 and TRBJ2-7, with 7 bases that match TRBD1. There are 14 residues in the CDR3. Per the germline V gene, CDR1 is MNHNS and CDR2 is SASEGT. Germline trimming cut 8 bases from V and 2 bases from J; bases unmatched to any gene: 9. The CDR3 sequence is CASSPGQTTYEQYF. DNA for the CDR3: TGTGCCAGCTCACCGGGACAGACAACCTACGAGCAGTACTTC.

This chain joins TRBV29-1 and TRBJ2-1; 9 bases are shared with TRBD2. Germline CDR1 SQVTM, CDR2 ANQGSEA. Trimming took 4 bases from V and 8 from J; bases not matched to a gene: 9. The CDR3 contains 14 residues. This CDR3 is CSVVGSGSVDEQFF. The CDR3 coding sequence is TGCAGCGTTGTAGGTAGCGGGAGTGTCGATGAGCAGTTCTTC.

This clone was seen only once. A much larger clone is a single base away; this may be a read error. This CDR3 is also generated by other DNA sequences in the sample. The chain is built from TRBV11-2 and TRBJ2-1; 7 bases align to TRBD2. The CDR3 extends over 14 amino acids. Germline CDR1 reads SGHAT; CDR2 reads FQNNGV. V lost 3 bases, J lost 2 bases, and 1 base stayed unmatched. The CDR3 DNA reads TGTGCCAGCAGCTTGGCGGGAGCCTACAATGAGCAGTTCTTC. Protein product: CASSLAGAYNEQFF.

The chain carries TRBV5-1 and TRBJ1-2; D is ambiguous. This CDR3 has 13 amino acids. Trimming removed 5 bases at V and 4 bases at J, with 12 bases between. Germline loops: CDR1 SGHRS, CDR2 YFSETQ. The CDR3 DNA sequence: TGCGCCAGCAGAATATGGGGAAGCTATGGCTACACCTTC. Its protein is CASRIWGSYGYTF.

By proportion, this clone is medium-sized. This sample also contains other DNA sequences that code for the same CDR3. This sequence joins TRBV5-1 and TRBJ1-1; 9 bases fit TRBD1. In germline, CDR1 is SGHRS, CDR2 YFSETQ. Trimming took 7 bases from V and 6 from J; bases not matched to a gene: 7. The CDR3 sequence is 13 residues long. Here the CDR3 reads CASSRTGEAEAFF. The CDR3 DNA is TGCGCCAGCTCTCGGACAGGGGAAGCTGAAGCTTTCTTT.

This sequence joins TRBV2 and TRBJ2-3, with TRBD1 identical over 7 bases. The CDR3 loop spans 16 amino acids. The germline V gene has CDR1 SNHLY and CDR2 FYNNEI. V shed 2 bases, J shed 3 bases, and the junction held 8 bases outside the gene matches. Here the CDR3 reads CASSELGGAWTDTQYF. The CDR3 DNA is TGTGCCAGCAGTGAACTAGGGGGCGCTTGGACAGATACGCAGTATTTT.

The genes are TRBV5-1 and TRBJ2-7; TRBD2 is a possible D gene (6 bases). CDR3 length equals 13 residues. Trimming pared 4 bases from V and 6 bases from J, leaving 14 bases between. CDR1 and CDR2 (germline): SGHRS, YFSETQ. CDR3 in DNA: TGCGCCAGCAGCGTACAACAGGAGGGCGAGCAGTACTTC. It translates to CASSVQQEGEQYF.

This clone was detected a few times. The rearrangement uses TRBV5-1 and TRBJ1-1; no clear D. Deletions cut 5 bases from V and 1 base from J, with 15 bases between. In germline, CDR1 is SGHRS, CDR2 YFSETQ. The CDR3 is made up of 15 amino acids. CDR3 in DNA: TGCGCCAGCAGTAAACCGGGCAAAAGGAACACTGAAGCTTTCTTT. This sequence encodes CASSKPGKRNTEAFF.

The genes are TRBV6-4 and TRBJ1-1; D remains unclear. Germline V CDR1 and CDR2: MRHNA, SNTAGT. The V gene lost 6 bases and the J gene lost 1 base, with 15 bases spanning the gap. The CDR3 runs to 15 residues. CDR3 residues: CASRNTQVGNTEAFF. In DNA form, the CDR3 reads TGTGCCAGCAGGAATACCCAGGTTGGGAACACTGAAGCTTTCTTT.

The V call is TRBV7-3, the J call TRBJ2-2; 10 bases are shared with TRBD2. There are 18 residues in the CDR3. The germline CDR1 and CDR2 sequences are SGHTA and FQGTGA. V shed 4 bases and J 7 bases; nucleotides not matched to a gene: 15. The CDR3 bases are TGTGCCAGCAGCTCCAGGCGGGGGACTAGCGTGTCTAGCGGGGAGCTGTTTTTT. Protein sequence: CASSSRRGTSVSSGELFF.

This chain uses TRBV5-1 with TRBJ2-7; D gene ambiguous. Germline V gene data show CDR1 as SGHRS and CDR2 as YFSETQ. This CDR3 contains 16 residues. V lost 0 bases and J 1 base, leaving 14 bases between the germline ends. The CDR3 region has the DNA TGCGCCAGCAGCTTGGATTCCTGGACGGCTTCCTACGAGCAGTACTTC. This sequence encodes CASSLDSWTASYEQYF.

Concerning this clone itself: This may be a read error, as it is one base from a much larger clone. Other DNA variants within this sample encode the same CDR3. The J gene is TRBJ2-3, the V gene TRBV9; 11 positions agree with TRBD2. Germline V gene sequence: CDR1 SGDLS, CDR2 YYNGEE. V was pared by 5 bases and J by 3 bases, with 2 bases of the junction left unmatched. This CDR3 spans 14 amino acids. As DNA, the CDR3 is TGTGCCAGCAGTTTAGCGGGAGGGACAGATACGCAGTATTTT. This sequence encodes CASSLAGGTDTQYF.

V usage is TRBV7-2 and J usage is TRBJ1-1; D is perhaps TRBD1 (5 bases). V was cut by 1 base and J by 8 bases, with 11 bases left in between. Germline V lookup: CDR1 SGHTA, CDR2 FQGNSA. This CDR3 region has 13 residues. CDR3 protein: CASSLVRQSEAFF. The CDR3 DNA reads as TGTGCCAGCAGCTTAGTGCGACAGTCAGAAGCTTTCTTT.

The chain employs TRBV4-2 and TRBJ2-7; possible D gene TRBD2, 5 bases. Germline V gives CDR1 LGHNA, CDR2 YNFKEQ. Trimming stripped 0 bases from V and 1 base from J, with 10 bases between. The CDR3 consists of 15 residues. The CDR3 DNA is TGTGCCAGCAGCCAAGATGTAGCGCCTTCCTACGAGCAGTACTTC. Amino acid sequence: CASSQDVAPSYEQYF.